Following are 9 T cell receptor beta chains from one sample sequenced in a study of blood T cell repertoires in COVID-19. The data were produced by immunoSEQ multiplex PCR, yet TCRdb's version contains in-frame clones alone and is incomplete. The table lists under 85,000 clones, around four fifths of them singletons, with about 9.9% in the top ten. The sequenced sample consisted of peripheral blood. Every receptor here comes from a human donor in a cohort sampled during active COVID-19.

V is TRBV11-3 and J is TRBJ2-6; no definite D call. The ends were cut back, 5 bases at V and 0 bases at J, with 11 bases in the middle. The CDR3 contains 16 residues. The V gene's germline CDR1 is SGHNT and CDR2 YENEEA. CDR3 bases: TGTGCCAGCAGCCCACGGTCGAGCTCTGGGGCCAACGTCCTGACTTTC. Protein sequence: CASSPRSSSGANVLTF.

The chain links TRBV10-3 to TRBJ1-1; 7 bases agree with TRBD1. CDR3 length: 16 residues. J was trimmed by 0 bases and V by 6 bases; bases with no gene match: 10. Germline lookup yields CDR1 ENHRY and CDR2 SYGVKD. Written as DNA, the CDR3 is TGTGCCATCAGGGGGACCGGGACAGAATTGAACACTGAAGCTTTCTTT. Translation: CAIRGTGTELNTEAFF.

The V call is TRBV7-3, the J call TRBJ2-7; D not resolved. With 5 bases removed from V and 1 base from J, the gap between germline ends came to 3 bases. Germline-derived CDR1 and CDR2 are SGHTA and FQGTGA. The CDR3 is 11 amino acids. This chain's CDR3 is CASSLSYEQYF. DNA for the CDR3: TGTGCCAGCAGCCTATCCTACGAGCAGTACTTC.

V usage is TRBV7-3 and J usage is TRBJ2-5; TRBD1 aligns across 7 bases. V was clipped by 4 bases and J by 5 bases; unmatched bases: 4. The germline V gene encodes CDR1 SGHTA and CDR2 FQGTGA. This CDR3 region has 13 residues. CDR3 residues: CASSSGQLETQYF. CDR3 nucleotides: TGTGCCAGCAGCTCGGGACAGCTGGAGACCCAGTACTTC.

This chain uses TRBV25-1 with TRBJ1-3; no firm D call. V lost 1 base and J 0 bases, leaving 7 bases between the germline ends. The CDR3 is 15 residues long. Germline lookup yields CDR1 MGHDK and CDR2 SYGVNS. CDR3 loop: CASSEFQISGNTIYF. CDR3 nucleotides: TGTGCCAGCAGTGAATTCCAGATCTCTGGAAACACCATATATTTT.

The V and J genes are TRBV5-1 and TRBJ1-2; TRBD1 aligns across 7 bases. The ends lost 3 bases at V and 4 bases at J; junction bases unmatched: 6. CDR1 and CDR2 from the germline V gene are SGHRS and YFSETQ. The CDR3 totals 14 residues. The CDR3: CASSSPGTVYGYTF. The CDR3 DNA follows: TGCGCCAGCAGCTCTCCCGGGACAGTCTATGGCTACACCTTC. The full variable domain, in which reference TRBV5-1 and TRBJ1-2 provide the parts outside the CDR3, is KAGVTQTPRYLIKTRGQQVTLSCSPISGHRSVSWYQQTPGQGLQFLFEYFSETQRNKGNFPGRFSGRQFSNSRSEMNVSTLELGDSALYLCASSSPGTVYGYTFGSGTRLTVV.

V is TRBV5-4 and J is TRBJ2-1; the match to TRBD2 covers 7 bases. From germline, CDR1 is SGHNT and CDR2 YYREEE (reference sequence). With 3 bases clipped from V and 6 bases from J, the junction kept 9 bases outside the gene matches. The length of the CDR3 is 15 residues. The CDR3: CASSSGRSTVNEQFF. DNA for the CDR3: TGTGCCAGCAGCTCCGGGAGGAGCACAGTCAATGAGCAGTTCTTC.

This clone was recorded once. This chain joins TRBV7-9 and TRBJ1-6, with TRBD1 as a possible D gene (6 bases). Germline-derived CDR1 and CDR2 are SEHNR and FQNEAQ (reference sequence). CDR3 length: 15 residues. The V end was cut by 8 bases, the J end by 10 bases, with 21 bases between. CDR3 in DNA: TGTGCCAGCTCCTTGGACAGCCTATTGATCTCACCCCTCCACTTT. This codes for CASSLDSLLISPLHF.

V is TRBV29-1 and J is TRBJ2-2, with TRBD1 matching over 9 bases. Germline V gene lookup returns CDR1 SQVTM and CDR2 ANQGSEA. There are 14 residues in the CDR3. Germline trimming cut 5 bases from V and 5 bases from J; bases unmatched to any gene: 6. CDR3 residues: CSVRGTGSTGELFF. DNA for the CDR3: TGCAGCGTTAGGGGGACAGGGAGTACCGGGGAGCTGTTTTTT.